Listed below are T cell receptor beta chains from one sample, sequenced in a study of blood T cell repertoires in COVID-19. TCRdb's copy holds only in-frame clones and misses some; the assay was immunoSEQ multiplex PCR. Seen here are some 180,000 clones, 87% observed once, and the top ten hold 20% to 25%. Sequenced: peripheral blood. The receptors come from a man aged 60 to 75 with active or convalescent COVID-19. The CDR3 runs from the conserved cysteine through the conserved F or W. Each record gives: clone size, J gene, D gene, V gene, CDR3 DNA, CDR3 protein. A D gene is named only where the DNA matches it firmly. Clone sizes are given selectively: once, few, many, or a class where the clone is expanded.

-	TRBJ1-2	-	TRBV2	TGTGCCAGCAGTGAAGAGGGGTGGAGATACTATGGCTACACCTTC	CASSEEGWRYYGYTF
-	TRBJ2-7	-	TRBV5-1	TGCGCCAGCAGCTTGGAAGGGGGTTACTACGAGCAGTACTTC	CASSLEGGYYEQYF
-	TRBJ1-2	-	TRBV3-1/TRBV3-2	TGTGCCAGCAGCCCCCAGGGGAACTATGGCTACACCTTC	CASSPQGNYGYTF
-	TRBJ1-5	-	TRBV5-6	TGTGCCAGCAGCTTGGCCGGGATGGACAGACCCGCCCAGCCCCAGCATTTT	CASSLAGMDRPAQPQHF
-	TRBJ1-5	TRBD1	TRBV7-9	TGTGCCAGCAGCTTTATCGGGACAGGGGGTGTGCATCAGCCCCAGCATTTT	CASSFIGTGGVHQPQHF
once	TRBJ2-1	TRBD2	TRBV27	TGTGCCAGCAGTCGGACTAGCGGAACCTACAATGAGCAGTTCTTC	CASSRTSGTYNEQFF
-	TRBJ2-7	TRBD1	TRBV3-1/TRBV3-2	TGTGCCAGCAGCAGATTGGGACAGGGCTACGAGCAGTACTTC	CASSRLGQGYEQYF
-	TRBJ2-2	TRBD1	TRBV29-1	TGCAGCGTTGCCCGGGACAGGAACACCGGGGAGCTGTTTTTT	CSVARDRNTGELFF
-	TRBJ1-4	-	TRBV20-1	TGCAGTGCTTGGGTGGGCAGACAACTGTTTTTT	CSAWVGRQLFF
once	TRBJ1-1	-	TRBV12-3/TRBV12-4	TGTGCCAGCAGTCGTCAGGAGAACACTGAAGCTTTCTTT	CASSRQENTEAFF
-	TRBJ2-5	-	TRBV6-2/TRBV6-3	TGTGCCAGCAGCCACGCGGAGACCCAGTACTTC	CASSHAETQYF
-	TRBJ2-1	-	TRBV25-1	TGTGCCAGCAGTGAGGGGGGCGGGGGTCTATACAATGAGCAGTTCTTC	CASSEGGGGLYNEQFF
-	TRBJ2-5	TRBD2	TRBV19	TGTGCCTCACACGGGGGGGTTCCGGAGACCCAGTACTTC	CASHGGVPETQYF
-	TRBJ1-1	-	TRBV7-3	TGTGCCAGCAGCTTACAGGTGAACACTGAAGCTTTCTTT	CASSLQVNTEAFF
-	TRBJ1-1	-	TRBV7-6	TGTGCCAGCAGCTTAGGAGAGTGGCCAGGGGAGTACACTGAAGCTTTCTTT	CASSLGEWPGEYTEAFF
-	TRBJ1-3	-	TRBV7-3	TGTGCCAGCAGCCCCACAAACGGAAACACCATATATTTT	CASSPTNGNTIYF
-	TRBJ1-2	TRBD1	TRBV18	TGTGCCAGCTCACCGGACAGGCTAAATGGCTACACCTTC	CASSPDRLNGYTF
-	TRBJ2-7	TRBD2	TRBV3-1/TRBV3-2	TGTGCCAGCAGCCCGGAATCGGGGGGAGGATCCTACGAGCAGTACTTC	CASSPESGGGSYEQYF
-	TRBJ1-4	TRBD1	TRBV6-1	TGTGCCAGCAGTGGGACAGGGGGGGTAACTAATGAAAAACTGTTTTTT	CASSGTGGVTNEKLFF
-	TRBJ2-7	TRBD2	TRBV7-9	TGTGCCAGCAGCTTAGTGTCTAGCGGTAGGTACGAGCAGTACTTC	CASSLVSSGRYEQYF
-	TRBJ1-2	TRBD1	TRBV6-4	TGTGCCAGGGGTGGGACAGGGGAATTGGCCCTCTATGGCTACACCTTC	CARGGTGELALYGYTF
-	TRBJ2-1	TRBD2	TRBV7-9	TGTGCCAGCAGCCCCCGGCCACTAGCGGGGGGTTCCTACAATGAGCAGTTCTTC	CASSPRPLAGGSYNEQFF
-	TRBJ2-2	-	TRBV5-4	TGTGCCAGCAGCCAGACAGCCCTATCGAACACCGGGGAGCTGTTTTTT	CASSQTALSNTGELFF
-	TRBJ1-5	-	TRBV19	TGTGCCAGTAGTTGGGAGAGCGGCAGCAATCAGCCCCAGCATTTT	CASSWESGSNQPQHF